The 32 T cell receptor beta chains below come from one sample, sequenced in a study of immune evolution from preneoplasia to lung adenocarcinoma. Assay used: immunoSEQ multiplex PCR; TCRdb lists only in-frame clones, some missing. This repertoire shows approximately 9,000 clones, 70% to 90% found once; its top ten account for 5% to 7%. The sample was FFPE minimally invasive lung adenocarcinoma tissue. These receptors were taken from a person aged 65 to 79 with lung adenocarcinoma.

The V call is TRBV5-6, the J call TRBJ2-5; 14 bases agree with TRBD2. This CDR3 has 16 amino acids. CDR1 is SGHDT, CDR2 YYEEEE, per germline. The V gene end was trimmed by 4 bases and the J gene end by 4 bases; junction bases not matched to a gene: 6. The CDR3 loop is CASSRTSGGPVETQYF. The CDR3 DNA is TGTGCCAGCAGCAGGACTAGCGGGGGGCCGGTAGAGACCCAGTACTTC.

The sample holds a few counts of this clone. The V call is TRBV19, the J call TRBJ2-6; D remains ambiguous. The CDR3 sequence is 13 residues long. Germline V gene sequence: CDR1 LNHDA, CDR2 SQIVND (reference sequence). The V gene lost 5 bases and the J gene lost 5 bases, with 7 bases spanning the gap. This chain's CDR3 is CASSEAWANVLTF. CDR3 coding DNA: TGTGCCAGTAGTGAGGCCTGGGCCAACGTCCTGACTTTC.

V usage is TRBV6-6 and J usage is TRBJ1-3; 7 bases are shared with TRBD1. CDR1 and CDR2 from the germline V gene are MNHNY and SVGAGI (reference sequence). Losses at the gene ends were 6 bases for V and 0 bases for J; bases not matched to a gene: 5. This CDR3 has 15 residues. The CDR3 loop reads CASRPGGSSGNTIYF. CDR3 coding DNA: TGTGCCAGCAGGCCAGGGGGTAGCTCTGGAAACACCATATATTTT.

This rearrangement joins TRBV7-9 to TRBJ1-4, with D tentatively TRBD1 (5 bases). V was shortened by 2 bases and J by 5 bases, with 9 bases between the two germline ends. The CDR3 has 14 residues. The germline CDR1 and CDR2 sequences are SEHNR and FQNEAQ (reference sequence). As DNA, the CDR3 is TGTGCCAGCAGCTTAACCCAGGGAAATGAAAAACTGTTTTTT. The encoded protein is CASSLTQGNEKLFF.

This clone was observed once. The CDR3 sequence: CSVEDLPGGANGYTF. CDR3 nucleotides: TGCAGCGTTGAAGATCTTCCAGGGGGCGCGAATGGCTACACCTTC. This chain links TRBV29-1 with TRBJ1-2; 8 bases agree with TRBD1. The CDR3 totals 15 residues. From germline, CDR1 is SQVTM and CDR2 ANQGSEA. The trim removed 0 bases at V and 6 bases at J, leaving 9 bases unmatched.

The chain has TRBV5-5 and TRBJ2-3, with 8 positions matching TRBD1. V lost 3 bases and J lost 3; bases outside the gene matches: 6. The CDR3 spans 15 residues. Per germline, CDR1 SGHKS and CDR2 YYEKEE (reference sequence). CDR3 loop: CASSSGQGRTDTQYF. DNA of the CDR3: TGTGCCAGCAGCTCCGGACAGGGCAGAACAGATACGCAGTATTTT.

V and J are TRBV5-4 and TRBJ1-1; unclear D gene. V lost 0 bases and J 4 bases, leaving 13 bases between the germline ends. This CDR3 has 15 residues. The germline V gene encodes CDR1 SGHNT and CDR2 YYREEE (reference sequence). The CDR3 bases are TGTGCCAGCAGCTTGGGCCCGGGGAGAGGCACTGAAGCTTTCTTT. Encoded protein: CASSLGPGRGTEAFF.

This chain links TRBV6-1 with TRBJ1-5, with a tentative D call TRBD1 (6 bases). This CDR3 region has 14 residues. V gave up 6 bases and J gave up 5 bases, with 14 bases separating them. Germline loops: CDR1 MNHNS, CDR2 SASEGT. This CDR3 is CASRAAGAYQPQHF. Here the CDR3 DNA reads TGTGCCAGCAGGGCGGCAGGGGCATATCAGCCCCAGCATTTT.

V is TRBV27 and J is TRBJ2-1, with TRBD1 matching over 10 bases. Trimming cost V 7 bases and J 6 bases; bases outside gene matches: 9. Per the germline V gene, CDR1 is MNHEY and CDR2 is SMNVEV (reference sequence). The CDR3 has 15 residues. CDR3 sequence (DNA): TGTGCCAGCAACACCCGACAGGGGGCGCTCAATGAGCAGTTCTTC. This translates into CASNTRQGALNEQFF.

The chain employs TRBV27 and TRBJ2-3, with 8 bases matching TRBD1. Unmatched junction bases numbered 5, after V lost 4 bases and J lost 2 bases. Germline CDR1 is MNHEY and CDR2 is SMNVEV (reference sequence). The length of the CDR3 is 15 residues. The CDR3 DNA sequence: TGTGCCAGCAGTTCGACAGGGGATATCACAGATACGCAGTATTTT. It encodes CASSSTGDITDTQYF.

The chain uses TRBV7-9 and TRBJ2-5, with D hard to call. The V and J ends lost 7 bases and 7 bases respectively, with 1 base between them. CDR1 SEHNR and CDR2 FQNEAQ come from the germline V gene (reference sequence). This CDR3 has 8 residues. DNA for the CDR3: TGTGCCAGCACGACCCAGTACTTC. It is translated as CASTTQYF.

This rearrangement joins TRBV4-2 to TRBJ1-2; no reliable D call. The germline V gene has CDR1 LGHNA and CDR2 YNFKEQ. The CDR3 is 15 amino acids. Trimming shortened V by 0 bases and J by 7 bases, and 15 bases separated the two germline ends. CDR3 sequence reads: CASSQDPLPTSGYTF. In DNA, the CDR3 is TGTGCCAGCAGCCAAGATCCCCTCCCGACTAGTGGCTACACCTTC.

The chain uses TRBV28 and TRBJ2-7; 9 bases match TRBD1. This CDR3 has 15 residues. The germline V gene encodes CDR1 MDHEN and CDR2 SYDVKM. The ends lost 6 bases at V and 0 bases at J; junction bases unmatched: 6. The CDR3 spells CASRPRQGVSYEQYF. The CDR3 DNA reads TGTGCCAGCAGGCCCAGACAGGGGGTCTCCTACGAGCAGTACTTC.

This chain connects TRBV7-8 to TRBJ1-2; no clear D gene. From germline, CDR1 is SGHVS and CDR2 FQNEAQ. V dropped 5 bases and J dropped 4 bases, with 14 bases sitting between them. This CDR3 contains 14 residues. The CDR3 DNA is TGTGCCAGCAGCCCCGATCCGCAGGTCTATGGCTACACCTTC. It translates to CASSPDPQVYGYTF.

J is TRBJ1-2 and V is TRBV21-1. TRBV21-1 is labeled a pseudogene. This CDR3 region has 14 residues. CDR3 loop: CASSKGGGNYGYTF. The CDR3 bases are TGTGCCAGCAGCAAAGGGGGCGGGAACTATGGCTACACCTTC.

The chain joins TRBV29-1 to TRBJ2-4; no clear D. Germline values: CDR1 SQVTM, CDR2 ANQGSEA. Trimming shortened V by 7 bases and J by 2 bases, and 9 bases separated the two germline ends. The CDR3 is made up of 12 amino acids. The CDR3 bases are TGCAGCGGCCAAACGACCAAAAACATTCAGTACTTC. This gives the protein CSGQTTKNIQYF.

In this sample, this clone turned up a few times. This chain links TRBV6-1 with TRBJ1-1; no clear D. The CDR3 has 11 residues. The germline V gene has CDR1 MNHNS and CDR2 SASEGT. The V and J ends lost 3 bases and 7 bases respectively, with 6 bases between them. Here the CDR3 DNA reads TGTGCCAGCAGTGACCCGGGTGAAGCTTTCTTT. Protein: CASSDPGEAFF.

The chain couples TRBV5-4 to TRBJ1-2, with 10 nucleotides matching TRBD1. Germline CDR1 SGHNT, CDR2 YYREEE (reference sequence). V trimming: 4 bases; J trimming: 3 bases; junction bases outside the gene matches: 6. CDR3 length: 15 amino acids. CDR3 amino acids: CASSQGQGLYYGYTF. CDR3 in DNA: TGTGCCAGCAGCCAGGGACAGGGGCTTTACTATGGCTACACCTTC.

V usage is TRBV18 and J usage is TRBJ2-5; the D call may be TRBD1 or TRBD2 (6 bases each). The length of the CDR3 is 14 residues. Per germline, CDR1 KGHSH and CDR2 LQKENI. V was shortened by 3 bases and J by 5 bases, with 13 bases between the two germline ends. CDR3 in DNA: TGTGCCAGCTCACCGAAGGGGGGCGGTGAGACCCAGTACTTC. Its protein product is CASSPKGGGETQYF.

The chain recombines TRBV6-5 with TRBJ2-7; D is unclear. Per the germline V gene, CDR1 is MNHEY and CDR2 is SVGAGI. V shed 5 bases and J shed 4 bases, with 15 bases lying between them. This CDR3 spans 14 amino acids. This chain's CDR3 is CASSAPGRRYEQYF. In DNA, the CDR3 is TGTGCCAGCAGTGCCCCGGGCAGGAGATACGAGCAGTACTTC.

The J gene is TRBJ2-1, the V gene TRBV2; maybe TRBD2 (5 bases). V was shortened by 2 bases and J by 0 bases, with 11 bases between the two germline ends. Germline V gives CDR1 SNHLY, CDR2 FYNNEI. CDR3 length equals 16 residues. CDR3 protein: CASSEYEGSSYNEQFF. As DNA, the CDR3 is TGTGCCAGCAGTGAATATGAGGGTAGCTCCTACAATGAGCAGTTCTTC.

The chain links TRBV18 to TRBJ2-7; D tentatively fits TRBD1 or TRBD2 (5 bases each). Trimming cost V 3 bases and J 6 bases, with 15 bases left between them. This CDR3 contains 14 residues. Germline CDR1 reads KGHSH; CDR2 reads LQKENI. This chain's CDR3 is CASSPPWGSGEQYF. In DNA form, the CDR3 reads TGTGCCAGCTCACCGCCGTGGGGGTCGGGCGAGCAGTACTTC.

The rearrangement joins TRBV4-1 to TRBJ1-5; 7 bases match TRBD1. This CDR3 is built from 15 residues. Losses at the gene ends were 4 bases for V and 4 bases for J; bases not matched to a gene: 7. Per the germline V gene, CDR1 is MGHRA and CDR2 is YSYEKL. CDR3 bases: TGCGCCAGCAGCCGGACCGGGACAGCAAATCAGCCCCAGCATTTT. It specifies CASSRTGTANQPQHF.

The rearrangement uses TRBV6-1 and TRBJ2-7; D might be TRBD2 (5 bases). V lost 4 bases, J lost 2 bases, and 9 bases lay in between. The germline V gene encodes CDR1 MNHNS and CDR2 SASEGT. The CDR3 loop spans 13 amino acids. CDR3 bases: TGTGCCAGCAGTGGGTTCGGGACCTACGAGCAGTACTTC. Protein sequence: CASSGFGTYEQYF.

The chain has TRBV9 and TRBJ1-5, with D perhaps TRBD1 (6 bases). The CDR3 contains 15 residues. CDR1 and CDR2 from the germline V gene are SGDLS and YYNGEE. Trimming removed 3 bases at V and 3 bases at J, with 13 bases between. DNA of the CDR3: TGTGCCAGCAGCGCTGAGGGGGGGACCAATCAGCCCCAGCATTTT. This gives the protein CASSAEGGTNQPQHF.

The chain uses TRBV5-4 and TRBJ2-1; the D gene is possibly TRBD2 (5 bases). CDR3 length equals 16 residues. From germline, CDR1 is SGHNT and CDR2 YYREEE (reference sequence). With 0 bases removed from V and 0 bases from J, the gap between germline ends came to 10 bases. Here the CDR3 reads CASSLAPGSSYNEQFF. The CDR3 DNA reads as TGTGCCAGCAGCTTGGCCCCGGGGAGCTCCTACAATGAGCAGTTCTTC.

This clone was seen a few times. The chain joins TRBV7-9 to TRBJ1-4; D call uncertain. V dropped 3 bases and J dropped 0 bases, with 8 bases sitting between them. From germline, CDR1 is SEHNR and CDR2 FQNEAQ (reference sequence). The CDR3 is 15 residues long. The CDR3 region has the DNA TGTGCCAGCAGCTTTCCATCCACAACTAATGAAAAACTGTTTTTT. This translates into CASSFPSTTNEKLFF.

The V gene is TRBV11-2, the J gene TRBJ2-2; D gene uncertain. CDR1 and CDR2 from the germline V gene are SGHAT and FQNNGV. The length of the CDR3 is 15 residues. The germline V and J ends were trimmed by 3 bases and 6 bases, with 14 bases remaining between them. The CDR3 sequence is CASSFRSTVPGELFF. The CDR3 DNA reads TGTGCCAGCAGCTTTCGCTCAACAGTTCCCGGGGAGCTGTTTTTT. The whole variable domain, filled in from reference TRBV11-2 and TRBJ2-2, reads EAGVAQSPRYKIIEKRQSVAFWCNPISGHATLYWYQQILGQGPKLLIQFQNNGVVDDSQLPKDRFSAERLKGVDSTLKIQPAKLEDSAVYLCASSFRSTVPGELFFGEGSRLTVL.

The V gene is TRBV18, the J gene TRBJ1-1; 7 bases agree with TRBD1. Germline CDR1 is KGHSH and CDR2 is LQKENI. The V gene end was trimmed by 3 bases and the J gene end by 5 bases; junction bases not matched to a gene: 9. The CDR3 contains 15 residues. CDR3 coding DNA: TGTGCCAGCTCACCCCCGACAGGGCCGAGGACTGAAGCTTTCTTT. Translated: CASSPPTGPRTEAFF.

This chain connects TRBV28 to TRBJ2-7; 12 positions agree with TRBD2. The length of the CDR3 is 17 residues. In germline, CDR1 is MDHEN, CDR2 SYDVKM. After removal of 3 bases from V and 1 base from J, the junction contained 7 bases not matched to a gene. The CDR3 bases are TGTGCCAGCAGTTTGGAACTAGCGGGGGGACCTTCCTACGAGCAGTACTTC. Its translation is CASSLELAGGPSYEQYF.

The chain recombines TRBV29-1 with TRBJ2-7; D may be TRBD1 (6 bases). V was cut by 5 bases and J by 7 bases, with 12 bases left in between. This CDR3 has 11 amino acids. The germline V gene has CDR1 SQVTM and CDR2 ANQGSEA. The CDR3 loop reads CSVQGLAEQYF. The DNA for the CDR3 is TGCAGCGTTCAGGGGCTGGCGGAGCAGTACTTC.

The V gene is TRBV5-5, the J gene TRBJ1-4; perhaps TRBD1 as D (5 bases). Trimming removed 5 bases from V and 6 bases from J, with 14 bases in between. The length of the CDR3 is 14 residues. Germline CDR1 and CDR2: SGHKS and YYEKEE (reference sequence). CDR3 DNA sequence: TGTGCCAGCAGTTTTCAGGGTCCAGATGAAAAACTGTTTTTT. This gives the protein CASSFQGPDEKLFF.